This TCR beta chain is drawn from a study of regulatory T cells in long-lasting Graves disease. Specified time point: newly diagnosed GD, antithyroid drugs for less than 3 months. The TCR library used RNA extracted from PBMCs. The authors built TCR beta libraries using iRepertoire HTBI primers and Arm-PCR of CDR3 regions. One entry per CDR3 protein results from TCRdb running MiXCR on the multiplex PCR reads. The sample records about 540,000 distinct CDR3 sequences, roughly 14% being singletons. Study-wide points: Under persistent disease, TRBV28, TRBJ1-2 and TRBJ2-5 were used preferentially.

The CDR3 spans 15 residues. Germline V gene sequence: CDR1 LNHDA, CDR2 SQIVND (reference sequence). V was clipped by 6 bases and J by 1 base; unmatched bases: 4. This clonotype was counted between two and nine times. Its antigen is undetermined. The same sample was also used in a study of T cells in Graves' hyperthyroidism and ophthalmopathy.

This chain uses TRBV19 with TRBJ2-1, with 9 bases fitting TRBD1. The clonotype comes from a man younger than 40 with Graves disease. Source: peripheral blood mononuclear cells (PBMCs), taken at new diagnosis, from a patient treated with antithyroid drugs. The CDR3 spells CASRTDRGSYNEQFF. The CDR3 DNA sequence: TGTGCCAGTAGGACTGACAGGGGGTCCTACAATGAGCAGTTCTTC.